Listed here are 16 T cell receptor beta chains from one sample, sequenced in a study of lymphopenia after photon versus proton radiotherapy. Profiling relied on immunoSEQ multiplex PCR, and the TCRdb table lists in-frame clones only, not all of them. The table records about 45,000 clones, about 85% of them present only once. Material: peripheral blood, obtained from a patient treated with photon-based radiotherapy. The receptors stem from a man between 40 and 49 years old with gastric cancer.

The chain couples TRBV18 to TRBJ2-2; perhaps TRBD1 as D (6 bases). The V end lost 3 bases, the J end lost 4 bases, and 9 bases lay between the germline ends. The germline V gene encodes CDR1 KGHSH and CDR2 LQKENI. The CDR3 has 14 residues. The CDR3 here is CASSPGQVTGELFF. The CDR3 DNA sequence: TGTGCCAGCTCACCGGGACAAGTCACCGGGGAGCTGTTTTTT.

This CDR3 is CASSLYRESTEAFF. In nucleotides, the CDR3 is TGTGCCAGCAGCTTATACAGGGAGAGCACTGAAGCTTTCTTT. V and J are TRBV7-3 and TRBJ1-1; D perhaps matches TRBD1 (6 bases). The V gene lost 2 bases and the J gene lost 4 bases, with 11 bases spanning the gap. The CDR3 runs 14 residues. Per germline, CDR1 SGHTA and CDR2 FQGTGA.

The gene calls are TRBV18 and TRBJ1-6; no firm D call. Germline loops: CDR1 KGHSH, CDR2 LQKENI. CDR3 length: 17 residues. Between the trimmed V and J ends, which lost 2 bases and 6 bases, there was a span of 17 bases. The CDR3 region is CASSPGGQVFSNSPLHF. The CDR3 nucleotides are TGTGCCAGCTCACCAGGCGGGCAGGTCTTCTCTAATTCACCCCTCCACTTT.

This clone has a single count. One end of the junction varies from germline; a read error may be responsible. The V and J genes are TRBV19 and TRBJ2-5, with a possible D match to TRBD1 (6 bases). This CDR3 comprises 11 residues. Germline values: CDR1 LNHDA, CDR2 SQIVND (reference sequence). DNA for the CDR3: TGTGCCACCGAATGGAACAGGGCATATCACTTC. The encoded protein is CATEWNRAYHF.

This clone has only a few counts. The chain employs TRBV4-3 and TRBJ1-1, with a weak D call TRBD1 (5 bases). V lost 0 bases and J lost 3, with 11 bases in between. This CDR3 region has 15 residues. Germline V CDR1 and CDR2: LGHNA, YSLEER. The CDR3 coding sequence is TGCGCCAGCAGCCAAGAACCAGGGTCCCACACTGAAGCTTTCTTT. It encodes CASSQEPGSHTEAFF.

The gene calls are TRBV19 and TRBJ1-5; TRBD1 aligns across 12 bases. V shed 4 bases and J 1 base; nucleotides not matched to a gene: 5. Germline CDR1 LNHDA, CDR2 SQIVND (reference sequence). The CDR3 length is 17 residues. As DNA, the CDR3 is TGTGCCAGTAGTACCGGGACAGGGGGCGTAAGCAATCAGCCCCAGCATTTT. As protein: CASSTGTGGVSNQPQHF.

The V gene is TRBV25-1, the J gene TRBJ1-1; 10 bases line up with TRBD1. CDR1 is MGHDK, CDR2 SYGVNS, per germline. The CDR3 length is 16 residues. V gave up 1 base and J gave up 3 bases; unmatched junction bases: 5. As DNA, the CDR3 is TGTGCCAGCAGTGAATTGACGGGACAGGGGTACACTGAAGCTTTCTTT. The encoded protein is CASSELTGQGYTEAFF.

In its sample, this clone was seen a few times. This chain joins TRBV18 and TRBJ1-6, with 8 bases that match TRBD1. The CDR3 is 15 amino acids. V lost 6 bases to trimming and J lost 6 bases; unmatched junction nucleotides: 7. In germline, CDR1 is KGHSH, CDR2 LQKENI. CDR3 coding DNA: TGTGCCAGCTCCCCTCGGGGGACAGGTAATTCACCCCTCCACTTT. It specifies CASSPRGTGNSPLHF.

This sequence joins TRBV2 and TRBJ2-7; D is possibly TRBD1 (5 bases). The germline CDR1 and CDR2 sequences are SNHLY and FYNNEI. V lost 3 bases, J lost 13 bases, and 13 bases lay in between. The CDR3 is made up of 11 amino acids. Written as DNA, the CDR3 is TGTGCCAGCAGTGATCCCAGAGACAGATACTTC. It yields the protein CASSDPRDRYF.

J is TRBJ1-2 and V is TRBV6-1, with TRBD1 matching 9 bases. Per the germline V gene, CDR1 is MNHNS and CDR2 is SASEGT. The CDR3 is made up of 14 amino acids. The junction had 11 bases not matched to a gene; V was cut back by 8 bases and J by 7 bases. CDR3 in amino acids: CASVVEQGALGYTF. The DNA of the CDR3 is TGTGCCAGCGTAGTGGAACAGGGGGCGCTTGGCTACACCTTC.

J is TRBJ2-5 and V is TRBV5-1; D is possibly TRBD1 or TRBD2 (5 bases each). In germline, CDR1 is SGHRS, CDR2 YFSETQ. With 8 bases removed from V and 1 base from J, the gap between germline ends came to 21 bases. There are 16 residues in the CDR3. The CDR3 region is CASTWGSIGVQETQYF. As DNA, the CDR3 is TGCGCCAGTACATGGGGCTCTATCGGGGTCCAAGAGACCCAGTACTTC.

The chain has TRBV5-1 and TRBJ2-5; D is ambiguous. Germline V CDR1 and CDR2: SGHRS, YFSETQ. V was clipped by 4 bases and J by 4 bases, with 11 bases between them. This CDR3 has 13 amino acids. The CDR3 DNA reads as TGCGCCAGCAGCCGGCAGGCCGGAGAGACCCAGTACTTC. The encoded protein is CASSRQAGETQYF. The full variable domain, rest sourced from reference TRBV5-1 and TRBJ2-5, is KAGVTQTPRYLIKTRGQQVTLSCSPISGHRSVSWYQQTPGQGLQFLFEYFSETQRNKGNFPGRFSGRQFSNSRSEMNVSTLELGDSALYLCASSRQAGETQYFGPGTRLLVL.

The CDR3 region has the DNA TGTGCCAGTAGTATGCAGAGTAGCAATCAGCCCCAGCATTTT. Protein sequence: CASSMQSSNQPQHF. The J gene is TRBJ1-5, the V gene TRBV19; D remains unclear. Germline V gene lookup returns CDR1 LNHDA and CDR2 SQIVND (reference sequence). V lost 3 bases and J lost 0, with 6 bases in between. The CDR3 covers 14 residues.

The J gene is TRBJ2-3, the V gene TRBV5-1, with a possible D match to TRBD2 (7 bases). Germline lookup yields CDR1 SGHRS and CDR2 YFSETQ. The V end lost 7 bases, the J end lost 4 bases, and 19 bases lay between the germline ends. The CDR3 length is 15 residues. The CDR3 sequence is CASSPRGAIADTQYF. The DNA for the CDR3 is TGCGCCAGCTCCCCACGGGGGGCTATCGCAGATACGCAGTATTTT.

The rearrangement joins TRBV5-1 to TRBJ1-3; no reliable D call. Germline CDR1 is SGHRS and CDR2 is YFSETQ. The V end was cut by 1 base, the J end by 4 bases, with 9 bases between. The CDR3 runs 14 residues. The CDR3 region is CASSLQPGGNTIYF. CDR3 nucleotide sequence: TGCGCCAGCAGCTTGCAACCGGGAGGAAACACCATATATTTT.

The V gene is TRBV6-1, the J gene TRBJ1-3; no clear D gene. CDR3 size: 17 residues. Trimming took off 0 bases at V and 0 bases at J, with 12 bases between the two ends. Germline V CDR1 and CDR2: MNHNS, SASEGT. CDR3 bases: TGTGCCAGCAGTGAAGCGTACTATCCCAACTCTGGAAACACCATATATTTT. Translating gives CASSEAYYPNSGNTIYF.